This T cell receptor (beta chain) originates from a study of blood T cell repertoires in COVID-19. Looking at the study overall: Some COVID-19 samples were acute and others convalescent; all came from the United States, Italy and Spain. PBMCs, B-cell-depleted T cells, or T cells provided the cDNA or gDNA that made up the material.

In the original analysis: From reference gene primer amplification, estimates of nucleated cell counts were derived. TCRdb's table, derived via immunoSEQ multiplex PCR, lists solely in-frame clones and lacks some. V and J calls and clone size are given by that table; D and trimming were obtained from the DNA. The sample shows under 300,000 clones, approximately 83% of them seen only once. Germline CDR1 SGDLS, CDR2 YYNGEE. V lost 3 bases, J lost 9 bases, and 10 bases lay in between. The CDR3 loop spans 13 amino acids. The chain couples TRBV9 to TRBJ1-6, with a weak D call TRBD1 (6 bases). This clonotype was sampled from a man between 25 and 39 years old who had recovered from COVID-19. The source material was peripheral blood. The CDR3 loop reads CASSETGGSPLHF. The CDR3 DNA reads TGTGCCAGCAGCGAGACAGGAGGTTCACCCCTCCACTTT.